These T cell receptor beta chains were read from a single sample in a study of T cell changes during pregnancy in multiple sclerosis. Clones were sequenced by immunoSEQ multiplex PCR, and TCRdb holds only the in-frame ones, with some missing. Of under 55,000 clones listed, about 93% are singletons. Sequenced material: CD4+ T cells from peripheral blood mononuclear cells, taken after pregnancy. These receptors all come from a female donor in good health, enrolled as a control in a pregnancy study. Both conserved end residues are part of each CDR3. A D gene is named only where the DNA matches it firmly.

cdr3_length j_call d_call v_call cdr3_aa
15 TRBJ2-4 NA TRBV6-1 CASSEIGLAKNIQYF
16 TRBJ2-1 TRBD2 TRBV19 CASSLPGGGPYNEQFF
15 TRBJ1-1 NA TRBV2 CASSDTEQANTEAFF
15 TRBJ1-6 TRBD1 TRBV6-1 CASSPRTGGFSPLHF
15 TRBJ2-5 NA TRBV6-5 CASSYSRPDQETQYF
16 TRBJ2-3 TRBD2 TRBV6-5 CASSSGTSRERDTQYF
14 TRBJ1-1 NA TRBV19 CASSIGGLNTEAFF
15 TRBJ1-2 TRBD1 TRBV15 CATKPGQGRENGYTF
13 TRBJ1-5 NA TRBV29-1 CSVEVGAGIPQHF
16 TRBJ2-6 NA TRBV23-1 CAAGGPGGPGANVLTF
13 TRBJ2-5 NA TRBV10-3 CAIRLRNEETQYF
15 TRBJ1-5 TRBD1 TRBV2 CASSEEGTAYQPQHF
13 TRBJ2-1 TRBD1 TRBV27 CASRIHDRGEQFF
14 TRBJ2-5 TRBD1 TRBV5-1 CASSSGQGVETQYF
14 TRBJ2-2 NA TRBV10-3 CAISEIQGTGELFF
15 TRBJ2-3 TRBD2 TRBV5-1 CASSLNGGAGDTQYF
16 TRBJ2-2 NA TRBV6-6 CASSYLSGAKAGELFF
14 TRBJ1-6 NA TRBV11-2 CASSPTDNNSPLHF
17 TRBJ1-3 TRBD1 TRBV5-1 CASSLERTGYSGNTIYF
14 TRBJ2-7 TRBD2 TRBV19 CASRPSRGDHEQYF
13 TRBJ2-5 TRBD1 TRBV2 CASTGQEKETQYF
12 TRBJ2-3 NA TRBV6-6 CASRRDTDTQYF
13 TRBJ1-4 TRBD1 TRBV29-1 CSAGTGANEKLFF
16 TRBJ2-3 NA TRBV5-1 CASSPIDRRGTDTQYF
14 TRBJ1-2 TRBD1 TRBV2 CASSVTRGYLGYTF
14 TRBJ2-6 NA TRBV5-4 CASSLVSGANVLTF
15 TRBJ1-4 NA TRBV15 CATSRAMGDNEKLFF
16 TRBJ2-4 TRBD2 TRBV9 CASSDYPRGGRDIQYF
13 TRBJ2-7 NA TRBV7-9 CASSDSGTYEQYF
13 TRBJ2-3 NA TRBV13 CASSLQSTDTQYF
15 TRBJ1-4 NA TRBV7-2 CASSTSQATNEKLFF
15 TRBJ2-7 TRBD2 TRBV5-1 CASSRTSPATYEQYF
16 TRBJ2-2 TRBD1 TRBV6-6 CASSTGTGSKTGELFF
16 TRBJ2-7 TRBD2 TRBV9 CASSASTGGSSYEQYF
14 TRBJ2-7 NA TRBV9 CASSVGQAFGEQYF
16 TRBJ2-5 NA TRBV6-6 CASRPLTSPGQETQYF
13 TRBJ1-1 TRBD1 TRBV29-1 CSVGDRVNTEAFF
18 TRBJ2-3 TRBD2 TRBV5-1 CASSGSFRTSGRKDTQYF
13 TRBJ1-2 NA TRBV6-6 CASSSGLDYGYTF
12 TRBJ2-7 NA TRBV5-4 CASSLYNSEQYF
15 TRBJ1-1 NA TRBV5-4 CASSLPGGQNTEAFF
15 TRBJ1-2 NA TRBV5-1 CASSLAWGEIYGYTF
20 TRBJ2-1 TRBD2 TRBV7-8 CASSLARGIGSGGNAHEQFF
15 TRBJ1-1 NA TRBV5-1 CASSSDSSLNTEAFF
15 TRBJ2-1 TRBD2 TRBV6-1 CASSVWAGGQGEQFF
13 TRBJ2-5 NA TRBV6-5 CASSPGDQETQYF
14 TRBJ2-1 NA TRBV19 CASSIGSSYNEQFF
14 TRBJ2-4 NA TRBV27 CASSGRQAKNIQYF
14 TRBJ2-1 TRBD2 TRBV28 CASRGGGQNNEQFF
16 TRBJ1-2 TRBD1 TRBV2 CASSERGTGTNYGYTF
14 TRBJ1-1 TRBD1 TRBV2 CASQGAQRNTEAFF